This TCR beta chain was obtained from a study of T cells after yellow fever vaccination. TCRdb analysed the 5' RACE reads with MiXCR anew, one entry per CDR3 protein. The sample yields hundreds of thousands of distinct CDR3 sequences, less than 15% seen once. Per the germline V gene, CDR1 is SGHVS and CDR2 is FQNEAQ. The CDR3 has 15 residues. V lost 4 bases to trimming and J lost 3 bases; unmatched junction nucleotides: 4. The V and J genes are TRBV7-8 and TRBJ2-1; 9 bases align to TRBD1. This TCR came from a man aged 25 to 40 who received the YFV17D yellow fever vaccine. Specimen: PBMCs, collected on the day of the yellow fever booster vaccination. CDR3 protein: CASSSDRGDYNEQFF. CDR3 DNA sequence: TGTGCCAGCAGCTCCGACAGGGGGGACTACAATGAGCAGTTCTTC.